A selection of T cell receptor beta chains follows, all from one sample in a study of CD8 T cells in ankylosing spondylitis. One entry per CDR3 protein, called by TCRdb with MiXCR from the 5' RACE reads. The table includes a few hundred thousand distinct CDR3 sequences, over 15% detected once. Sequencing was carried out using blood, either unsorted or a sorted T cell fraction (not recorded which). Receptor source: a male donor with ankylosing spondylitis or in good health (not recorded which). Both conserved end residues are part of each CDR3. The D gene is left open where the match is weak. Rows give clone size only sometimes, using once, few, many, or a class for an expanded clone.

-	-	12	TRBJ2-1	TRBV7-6	CASSLGTKGQFF	TGTGCCAGCAGCTTAGGAACAAAGGGGCAGTTCTTC
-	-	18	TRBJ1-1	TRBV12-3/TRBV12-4	CASSFVGERRRKSTEAFF	TGTGCCAGCAGTTTCGTTGGGGAGCGGAGGAGAAAAAGCACTGAAGCTTTCTTT
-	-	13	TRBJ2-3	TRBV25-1	CASSKQSTDTQYF	TGTGCCAGCAGCAAGCAAAGCACAGATACGCAGTATTTT
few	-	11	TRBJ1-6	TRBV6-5	CASGDHSPLHF	TGTGCCAGTGGAGATCATTCACCCCTCCACTTT
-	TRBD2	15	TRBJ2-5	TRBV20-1	CSARPTSGSQETQYF	TGCAGTGCTAGACCGACTAGCGGGAGCCAAGAGACCCAGTACTTC
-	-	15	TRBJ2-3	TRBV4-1	CASSQDRVTQATQYF	TGCGCCAGCAGCCAAGATAGGGTAACCCAGGCTACGCAGTATTTT
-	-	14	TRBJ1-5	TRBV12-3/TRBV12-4	CASSLGRHGQPQHF	TGTGCCAGCAGTTTAGGCAGGCACGGTCAGCCCCAGCATTTT
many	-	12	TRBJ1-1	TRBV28	CASSLDDTEAFF	TGTGCCAGCAGTTTGGACGACACTGAAGCTTTCTTT
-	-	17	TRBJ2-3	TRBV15	CATSRDPSGASTDTQYF	TGTGCCACCAGCAGAGATCCAAGCGGTGCTAGCACAGATACGCAGTATTTT
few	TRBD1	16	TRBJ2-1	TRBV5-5	CASSKGTGGNFDEQFF	TGTGCCAGCAGCAAAGGGACAGGGGGCAATTTCGATGAGCAGTTCTTC
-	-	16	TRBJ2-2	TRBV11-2	CASTSLGGRYTGELFF	TGTGCCAGCACGAGCTTAGGAGGGAGGTACACCGGGGAGCTGTTTTTT
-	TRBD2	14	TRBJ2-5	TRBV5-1	CASRGTSGQETQYF	TGCGCCAGCAGAGGGACTAGCGGACAAGAGACCCAGTACTTC
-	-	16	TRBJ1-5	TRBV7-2	CASGQSANRVNQPQHF	TGTGCCAGCGGCCAATCGGCCAATCGGGTCAATCAGCCCCAGCATTTT
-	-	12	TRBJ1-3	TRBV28	CTSSFPAGGTYF	TGTACCAGCAGTTTTCCCGCCGGCGGGACATATTTT
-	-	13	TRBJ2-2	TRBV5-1	CASRGAVTGELFF	TGCGCCAGCCGGGGGGCCGTCACCGGGGAGCTGTTTTTT
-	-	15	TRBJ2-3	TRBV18	CASSPQGTSTDTQYF	TGTGCCAGCAGCCCCCAAGGAACTAGCACAGATACGCAGTATTTT
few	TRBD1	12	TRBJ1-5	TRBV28	CASGQGAQPQHF	TGTGCCAGCGGACAGGGGGCTCAGCCCCAGCATTTT
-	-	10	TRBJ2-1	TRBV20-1	CSADSDEQFF	TGCAGTGCTGATAGCGATGAGCAGTTCTTC